One and the same sample provided the 4 T cell receptor beta chains below, sequenced in a study of early T cells in non-severe SARS-CoV-2 infection. TCRdb re-called the 5' RACE reads through MiXCR, storing one row per CDR3 protein. Of under 60,000 distinct CDR3 sequences in the sample, less than 9.5% are singletons; the top ten hold approximately 4%. The source material was whole blood, sampled at baseline. All receptors derive from an adult who was a healthcare worker with PCR-confirmed SARS-CoV-2 infection or an uninfected control (not recorded which).

This clonotype was seen repeatedly, ten times or more. The chain uses TRBV11-2 and TRBJ2-1; TRBD2 aligns across 10 bases. The trim removed 1 base at V and 4 bases at J, leaving 1 base unmatched. There are 15 residues in the CDR3. Germline V gene sequence: CDR1 SGHAT, CDR2 FQNNGV. CDR3: CASSLASGGYNEQFF. CDR3 DNA: TGTGCCAGCAGCTTAGCTAGCGGGGGTTACAATGAGCAGTTCTTC.

The rearrangement joins TRBV7-9 to TRBJ2-7; D gene uncertain. This CDR3 spans 15 amino acids. V gave up 5 bases and J gave up 3 bases, with 17 bases separating them. CDR1 and CDR2 (germline): SEHNR, FQNEAQ (reference sequence). In nucleotides, the CDR3 is TGTGCCAGCAGCACCCACCGGACGGAAGTCTACGAGCAGTACTTC. Protein sequence: CASSTHRTEVYEQYF. Full variable domain (remainder filled in from reference TRBV7-9 and TRBJ2-7): DTGVSQNPRHKITKRGQNVTFRCDPISEHNRLYWYRQTLGQGPEFLTYFQNEAQLEKSRLLSDRFSAERPKGSFSTLEIQRTEQGDSAMYLCASSTHRTEVYEQYFGPGTRLTVT.

The chain links TRBV12-5 to TRBJ2-7; TRBD1 might be the D (6 bases). V lost 4 bases, J lost 6 bases, and 13 bases lay in between. Germline-derived CDR1 and CDR2 are LGHNT and FRNRAP. There are 13 residues in the CDR3. In DNA, the CDR3 is TGTGCTAGTGGTTCCGAGGGGGATCGCGAGCAGTACTTC. Translated: CASGSEGDREQYF.

This chain links TRBV5-6 with TRBJ2-3, with 8 bases that match TRBD1. CDR1 SGHDT and CDR2 YYEEEE come from the germline V gene. The length of the CDR3 is 14 residues. The V segment lost 2 bases and the J segment 4 bases; nucleotides outside the gene matches: 3. The CDR3 loop is CASSFGQGADTQYF. CDR3 nucleotides: TGTGCCAGCAGCTTCGGACAGGGTGCAGATACGCAGTATTTT.